This TCR beta chain was observed in a study of technical replicates of blood from a few donors. Some clones are missing from TCRdb's copy, which holds only in-frame ones; the method was immunoSEQ multiplex PCR. The data contain fewer than 90,000 clones, about nine tenths of them seen just once; the ten biggest clones take up 0.35% to 0.45%. The CDR3 runs 12 residues. Germline CDR1 is SGHNT and CDR2 is YYREEE (reference sequence). Trimming removed 0 bases at V and 7 bases at J, with 7 bases between. This clonotype was sampled from a human donor in good health. The chain combines TRBV5-4 with TRBJ1-1; D ambiguous. The specimen was T cells isolated from PBMCs. CDR3 region: CASSLASSEAFF. In DNA, the CDR3 is TGTGCCAGCAGCTTGGCTTCGAGTGAAGCTTTCTTT.